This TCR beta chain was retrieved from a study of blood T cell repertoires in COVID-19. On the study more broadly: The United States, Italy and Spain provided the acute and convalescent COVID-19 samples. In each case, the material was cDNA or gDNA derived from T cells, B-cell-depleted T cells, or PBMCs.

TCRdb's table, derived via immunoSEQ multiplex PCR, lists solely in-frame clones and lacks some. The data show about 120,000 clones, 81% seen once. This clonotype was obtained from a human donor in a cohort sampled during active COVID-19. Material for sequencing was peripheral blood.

The CDR3 loop is CAWSWAANTEAFF. The DNA of the CDR3 is TGTGCCTGGAGTTGGGCAGCGAACACTGAAGCTTTCTTT. The rearrangement links TRBV30 to TRBJ1-1; D uncertain. Germline lookup yields CDR1 GTSNPN and CDR2 SVGIG (reference sequence). The CDR3 is 13 amino acids. Trimming removed 2 bases from V and 1 base from J, with 8 bases in between.